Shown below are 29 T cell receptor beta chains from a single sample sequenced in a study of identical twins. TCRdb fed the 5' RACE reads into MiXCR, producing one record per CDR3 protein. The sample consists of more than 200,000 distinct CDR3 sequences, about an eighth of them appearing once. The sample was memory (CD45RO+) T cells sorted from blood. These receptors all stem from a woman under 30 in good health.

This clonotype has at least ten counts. CDR3 nucleotide sequence: TGCGCCAGCCGTCAAGCGGGGGGTCTCCTCTCTAGCTCCTACAATGAGCAGTTCTTC. Its translation: CASRQAGGLLSSSYNEQFF. This chain links TRBV5-1 with TRBJ2-1, with 9 bases lining up with TRBD2. CDR1 and CDR2 from the germline V gene are SGHRS and YFSETQ. Losses at the gene ends were 7 bases for V and 0 bases for J; bases not matched to a gene: 17. The CDR3 consists of 19 residues.

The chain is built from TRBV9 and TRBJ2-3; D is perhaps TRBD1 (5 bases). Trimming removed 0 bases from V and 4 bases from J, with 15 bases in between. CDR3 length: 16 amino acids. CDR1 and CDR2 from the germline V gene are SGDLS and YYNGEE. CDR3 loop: CASSVVVAGFPDTQYF. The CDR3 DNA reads TGTGCCAGCAGCGTAGTAGTAGCAGGGTTCCCAGATACGCAGTATTTT.

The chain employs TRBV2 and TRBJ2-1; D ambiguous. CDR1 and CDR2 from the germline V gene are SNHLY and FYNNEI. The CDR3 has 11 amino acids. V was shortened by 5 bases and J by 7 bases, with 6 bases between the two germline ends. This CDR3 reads CASSFQNEQFF. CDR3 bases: TGTGCCAGCAGTTTCCAGAATGAGCAGTTCTTC.

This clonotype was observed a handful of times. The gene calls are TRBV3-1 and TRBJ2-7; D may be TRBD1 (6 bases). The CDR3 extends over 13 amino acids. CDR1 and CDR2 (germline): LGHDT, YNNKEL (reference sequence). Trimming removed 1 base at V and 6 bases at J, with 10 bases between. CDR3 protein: CASSQVLQGEQYF. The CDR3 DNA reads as TGTGCCAGCAGCCAAGTGCTACAGGGCGAGCAGTACTTC.

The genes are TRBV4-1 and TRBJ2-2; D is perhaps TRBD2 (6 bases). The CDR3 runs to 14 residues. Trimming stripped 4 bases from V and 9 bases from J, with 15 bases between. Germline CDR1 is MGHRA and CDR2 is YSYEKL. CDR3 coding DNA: TGCGCCAGCAGCCTCCGGGAGCTGGAGAGGGAGCTGTTTTTT. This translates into CASSLRELERELFF.

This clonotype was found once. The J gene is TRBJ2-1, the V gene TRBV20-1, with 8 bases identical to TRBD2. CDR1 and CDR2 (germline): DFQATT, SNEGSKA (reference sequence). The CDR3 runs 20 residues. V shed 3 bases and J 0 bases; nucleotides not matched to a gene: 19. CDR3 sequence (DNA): TGCAGTGCTAGTCGTCCCCGGACTAGCCTCCGTCAGAGCTCCTACAATGAGCAGTTCTTC. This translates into CSASRPRTSLRQSSYNEQFF.

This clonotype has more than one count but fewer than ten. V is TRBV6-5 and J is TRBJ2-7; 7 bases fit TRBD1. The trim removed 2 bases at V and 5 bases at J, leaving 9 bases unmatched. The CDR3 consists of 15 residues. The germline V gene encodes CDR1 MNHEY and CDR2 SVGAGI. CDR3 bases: TGTGCCAGCAGTTACACTTGGACAGGTTTCCACGAGCAGTACTTC. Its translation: CASSYTWTGFHEQYF.

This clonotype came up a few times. CDR3 sequence: CASRAEYGELFF. The CDR3 nucleotides read TGTGCCAGCAGAGCGGAGTACGGGGAGCTGTTTTTT. The gene calls are TRBV9 and TRBJ2-2; maybe TRBD2 (5 bases). Trimming cost V 5 bases and J 7 bases, with 9 bases left between them. CDR3 length equals 12 residues. CDR1 SGDLS and CDR2 YYNGEE come from the germline V gene.

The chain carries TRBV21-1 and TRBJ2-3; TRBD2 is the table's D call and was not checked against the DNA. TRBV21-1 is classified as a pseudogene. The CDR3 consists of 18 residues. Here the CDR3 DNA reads TGTGCCAGCAGCAAAGAGGTAGCGGGGTGTCCTAGCACAGATACGCAGTATTTT. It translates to CASSKEVAGCPSTDTQYF.

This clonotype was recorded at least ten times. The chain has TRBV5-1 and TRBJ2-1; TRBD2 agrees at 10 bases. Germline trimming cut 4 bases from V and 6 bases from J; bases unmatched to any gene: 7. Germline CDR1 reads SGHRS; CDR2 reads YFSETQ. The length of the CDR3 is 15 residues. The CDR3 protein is CASSVSSGGLNEQFF. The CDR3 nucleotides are TGCGCCAGCAGCGTGTCTAGCGGGGGACTCAATGAGCAGTTCTTC.

The CDR3 sequence is CSALLRGGASVGKNIQYF. Written as DNA, the CDR3 is TGCAGTGCCCTCCTTAGGGGGGGGGCCTCCGTCGGCAAAAACATTCAGTACTTC. This chain connects TRBV20-1 to TRBJ2-4, with D tentatively TRBD2 (7 bases). The CDR3 is made up of 18 amino acids. Germline V gene sequence: CDR1 DFQATT, CDR2 SNEGSKA (reference sequence). Trimming shortened V by 6 bases and J by 3 bases, and 27 bases separated the two germline ends.

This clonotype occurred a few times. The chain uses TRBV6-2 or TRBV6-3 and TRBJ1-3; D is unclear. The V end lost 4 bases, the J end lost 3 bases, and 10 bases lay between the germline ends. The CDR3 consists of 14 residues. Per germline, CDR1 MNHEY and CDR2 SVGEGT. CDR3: CASSFGPNGNTIYF. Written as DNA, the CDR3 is TGTGCCAGCAGTTTTGGGCCCAATGGAAACACCATATATTTT.

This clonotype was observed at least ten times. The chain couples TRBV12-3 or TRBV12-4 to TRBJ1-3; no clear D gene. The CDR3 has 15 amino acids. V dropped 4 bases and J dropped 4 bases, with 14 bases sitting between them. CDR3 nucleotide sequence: TGTGCCAGCAGTTACTCTGGAGGGTACGGAAACACCATATATTTT. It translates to CASSYSGGYGNTIYF.

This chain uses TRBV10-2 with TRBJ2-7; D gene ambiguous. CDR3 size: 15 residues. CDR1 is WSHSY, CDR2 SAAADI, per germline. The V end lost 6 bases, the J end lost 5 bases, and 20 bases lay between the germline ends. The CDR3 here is CASRATQAGGDEQYF. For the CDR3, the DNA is TGCGCCAGCAGAGCGACTCAGGCCGGCGGAGACGAGCAGTACTTC.

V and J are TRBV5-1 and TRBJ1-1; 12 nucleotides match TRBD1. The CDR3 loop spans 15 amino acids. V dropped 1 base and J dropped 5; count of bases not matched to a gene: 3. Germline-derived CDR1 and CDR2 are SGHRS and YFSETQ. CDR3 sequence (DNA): TGCGCCAGCAGCTTGCGGGGACAGGGGGCAACTGAAGCTTTCTTT. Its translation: CASSLRGQGATEAFF.

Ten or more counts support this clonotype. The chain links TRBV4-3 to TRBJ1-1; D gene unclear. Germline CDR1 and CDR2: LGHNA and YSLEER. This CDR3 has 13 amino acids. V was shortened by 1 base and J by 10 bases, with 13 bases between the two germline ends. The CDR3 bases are TGCGCCAGCAGCCAAGGGGAGGCCATGGGAGCTTTCTTT. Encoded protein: CASSQGEAMGAFF.

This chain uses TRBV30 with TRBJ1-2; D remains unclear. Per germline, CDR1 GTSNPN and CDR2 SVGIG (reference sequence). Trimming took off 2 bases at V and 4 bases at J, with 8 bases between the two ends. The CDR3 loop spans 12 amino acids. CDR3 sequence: CAWSRQFYGYTF. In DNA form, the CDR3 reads TGTGCCTGGAGTCGTCAGTTCTATGGCTACACCTTC.

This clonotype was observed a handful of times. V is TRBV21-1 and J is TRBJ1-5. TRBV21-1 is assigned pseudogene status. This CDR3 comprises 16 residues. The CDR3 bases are TGTGCCAGCAGCTCCCGACCACCGGGAACTAGTCAGCCCCAGCATTTT. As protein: CASSSRPPGTSQPQHF.

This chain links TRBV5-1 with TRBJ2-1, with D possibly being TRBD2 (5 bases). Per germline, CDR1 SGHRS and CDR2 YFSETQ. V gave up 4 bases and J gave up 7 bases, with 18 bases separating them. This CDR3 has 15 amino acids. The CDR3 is CASSLIAAGENEQFF. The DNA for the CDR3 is TGCGCCAGCAGCCTGATCGCTGCGGGTGAGAATGAGCAGTTCTTC.

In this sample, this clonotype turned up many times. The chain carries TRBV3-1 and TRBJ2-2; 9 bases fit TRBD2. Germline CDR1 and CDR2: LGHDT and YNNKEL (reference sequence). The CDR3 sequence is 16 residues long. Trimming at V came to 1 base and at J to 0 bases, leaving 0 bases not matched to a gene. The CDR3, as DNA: TGTGCCAGCAGCCAAGGACTAGCGGCGAACACCGGGGAGCTGTTTTTT. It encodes CASSQGLAANTGELFF. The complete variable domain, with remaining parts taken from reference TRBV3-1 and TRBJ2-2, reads DTAVSQTPKYLVTQMGNDKSIKCEQNLGHDTMYWYKQDSKKFLKIMFSYNNKELIINETVPNRFSPKSPDKAHLNLHINSLELGDSAVYFCASSQGLAANTGELFFGEGSRLTVL.

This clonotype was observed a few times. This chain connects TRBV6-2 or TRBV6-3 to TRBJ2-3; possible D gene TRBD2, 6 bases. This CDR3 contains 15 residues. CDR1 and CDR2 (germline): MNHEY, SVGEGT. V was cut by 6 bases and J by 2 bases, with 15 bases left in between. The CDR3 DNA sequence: TGTGCCAGCAGCCTGACTAGTCGGGTCACAGATACGCAGTATTTT. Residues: CASSLTSRVTDTQYF.

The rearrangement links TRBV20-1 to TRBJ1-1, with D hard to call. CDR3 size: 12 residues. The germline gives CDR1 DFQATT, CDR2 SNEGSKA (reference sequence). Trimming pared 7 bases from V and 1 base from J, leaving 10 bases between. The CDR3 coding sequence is TGCAGTGGAGCCGACTCGAACACTGAAGCTTTCTTT. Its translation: CSGADSNTEAFF.

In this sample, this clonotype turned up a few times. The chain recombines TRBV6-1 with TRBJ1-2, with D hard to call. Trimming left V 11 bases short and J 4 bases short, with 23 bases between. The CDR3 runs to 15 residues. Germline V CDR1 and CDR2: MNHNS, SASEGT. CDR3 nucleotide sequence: TGTGCCTCCCGCGCGCAGGAACTATCCCCCTATGGCTACACCTTC. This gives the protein CASRAQELSPYGYTF.

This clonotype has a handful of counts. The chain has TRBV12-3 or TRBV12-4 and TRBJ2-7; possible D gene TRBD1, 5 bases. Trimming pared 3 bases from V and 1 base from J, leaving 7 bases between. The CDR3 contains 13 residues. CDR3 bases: TGTGCCAGCAGTTTGGGGCAGTCCTACGAGCAGTACTTC. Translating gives CASSLGQSYEQYF.

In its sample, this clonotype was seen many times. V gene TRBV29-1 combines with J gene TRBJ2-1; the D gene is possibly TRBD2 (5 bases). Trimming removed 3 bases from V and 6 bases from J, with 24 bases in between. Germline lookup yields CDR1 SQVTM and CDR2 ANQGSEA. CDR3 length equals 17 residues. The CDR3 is CSVERAVQSIIGNEQFF. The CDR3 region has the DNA TGCAGCGTTGAGCGGGCAGTCCAGTCGATAATCGGCAATGAGCAGTTCTTC.

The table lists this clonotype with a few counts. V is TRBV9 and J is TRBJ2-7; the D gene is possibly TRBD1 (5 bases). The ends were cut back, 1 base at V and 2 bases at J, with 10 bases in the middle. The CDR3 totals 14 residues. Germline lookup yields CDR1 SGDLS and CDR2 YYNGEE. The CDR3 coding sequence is TGTGCCAGCAGCGTACTAGGGGAAACCTACGAGCAGTACTTC. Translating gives CASSVLGETYEQYF.

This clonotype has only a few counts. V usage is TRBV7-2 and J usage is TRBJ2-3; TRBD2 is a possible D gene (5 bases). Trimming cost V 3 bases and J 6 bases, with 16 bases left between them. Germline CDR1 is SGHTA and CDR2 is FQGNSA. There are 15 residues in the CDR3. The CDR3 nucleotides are TGTGCCAGCAGCTTCCTGCGGGTCGAATCCGATACGCAGTATTTT. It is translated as CASSFLRVESDTQYF.

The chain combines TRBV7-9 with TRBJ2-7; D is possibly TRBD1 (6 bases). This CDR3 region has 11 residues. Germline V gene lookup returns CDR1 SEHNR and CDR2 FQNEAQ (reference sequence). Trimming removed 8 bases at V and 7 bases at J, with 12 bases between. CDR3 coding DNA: TGTGCCAGCGGGACAAAGGCAGAGCAGTACTTC. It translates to CASGTKAEQYF. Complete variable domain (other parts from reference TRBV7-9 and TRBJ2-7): DTGVSQNPRHKITKRGQNVTFRCDPISEHNRLYWYRQTLGQGPEFLTYFQNEAQLEKSRLLSDRFSAERPKGSFSTLEIQRTEQGDSAMYLCASGTKAEQYFGPGTRLTVT.

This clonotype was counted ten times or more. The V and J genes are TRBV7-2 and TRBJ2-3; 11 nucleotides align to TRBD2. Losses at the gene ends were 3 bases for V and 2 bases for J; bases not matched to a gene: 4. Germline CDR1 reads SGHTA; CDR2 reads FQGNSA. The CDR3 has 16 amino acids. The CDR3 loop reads CASSFRLAGYTDTQYF. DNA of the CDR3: TGTGCCAGCAGCTTCAGACTAGCGGGGTACACAGATACGCAGTATTTT.